The 17 T cell receptor beta chains below come from one sample, sequenced in a study of naive and memory T cell subsets. The beta constant-region primer was an equimolar mix of two oligonucleotides covering TRBC1 and TRBC2. MiXCR, run by TCRdb on the UMI-ligation and nested PCR reads, gives a single entry per CDR3 protein. The sample carries some 36,000 distinct CDR3 sequences, 10% to 15% recorded once. The sample taken for sequencing was effector memory CD4+ T cells from blood. Specified subset: effector memory, CD45RA- CD27-. The receptors were gathered from a human donor in good health.

At least ten counts were recorded for this clonotype. J is TRBJ1-5 and V is TRBV20-1; no clear D. The CDR3 is 15 amino acids. The germline V and J ends were trimmed by 3 bases and 2 bases, with 14 bases remaining between them. Germline V lookup: CDR1 DFQATT, CDR2 SNEGSKA (reference sequence). CDR3 nucleotide sequence: TGCAGTGCTAGTAGAGGGTTGGGTGGCAATCAGCCCCAGCATTTT. Amino acids: CSASRGLGGNQPQHF.

This clonotype came up many times. J is TRBJ2-1 and V is TRBV6-5, with 9 bases aligning to TRBD2. With V trimmed by 6 bases and J by 2 bases, 2 bases remained unmatched. CDR3 size: 14 residues. CDR1 and CDR2 (germline): MNHEY, SVGAGI. In nucleotides, the CDR3 is TGTGCCAGCAGGGGACTAGCCGCCTACAATGAGCAGTTCTTC. It codes for CASRGLAAYNEQFF.

This clonotype showed up just a few times. This sequence joins TRBV19 and TRBJ2-1; 7 bases match TRBD2. CDR1 and CDR2 (germline): LNHDA, SQIVND (reference sequence). The CDR3 is made up of 14 amino acids. V gave up 2 bases and J gave up 7 bases; unmatched junction bases: 5. CDR3 region: CASSITSVSNEQFF. CDR3 DNA: TGTGCCAGTAGTATAACTAGCGTCAGTAATGAGCAGTTCTTC.

The V gene is TRBV7-9, the J gene TRBJ2-7; 8 bases are shared with TRBD2. Germline assignment: CDR1 SEHNR and CDR2 FQNEAQ (reference sequence). This CDR3 contains 15 residues. Trimming removed 7 bases from V and 0 bases from J; junction bases left unmatched: 8. CDR3 residues: CASTQAGASSYEQYF. CDR3 DNA sequence: TGTGCCAGCACCCAAGCGGGAGCGTCCTCCTACGAGCAGTACTTC.

Many counts were recorded for this clonotype. This chain uses TRBV7-2 with TRBJ2-5, with 8 bases fitting TRBD1. Germline assignment: CDR1 SGHTA and CDR2 FQGNSA. V was clipped by 5 bases and J by 2 bases; unmatched bases: 7. This CDR3 region has 15 residues. The CDR3 bases are TGTGCCAGCAGCCGAGGACAGGGCCCGCAAGAGACCCAGTACTTC. The encoded protein is CASSRGQGPQETQYF.

This clonotype has a handful of counts. This chain uses TRBV20-1 with TRBJ2-7; 7 nucleotides match TRBD1. Per germline, CDR1 DFQATT and CDR2 SNEGSKA (reference sequence). CDR3 length equals 14 residues. V was pared by 6 bases and J by 3 bases, with 11 bases of the junction left unmatched. The DNA for the CDR3 is TGCAGTGCGACCCGGGACAGCGGCTACTACGAGCAGTACTTC. It is translated as CSATRDSGYYEQYF.

There are a few counts of this clonotype. In DNA, the CDR3 is TGTGCCAGCAGCCCGGGACAGATATATGGCTACACCTTC. It specifies CASSPGQIYGYTF. The genes are TRBV12-3 or TRBV12-4 and TRBJ1-2, with 7 bases that match TRBD1. V lost 6 bases to trimming and J lost 5 bases; unmatched junction nucleotides: 6. The CDR3 extends over 13 amino acids.

Note on this clonotype: With a much larger clone just one base away, this may be a read error. The genes are TRBV28 and TRBJ1-1; D gene ambiguous. Trimming took 2 bases from V and 3 from J, leaving 7 bases between them. Germline V gene lookup returns CDR1 MDHEN and CDR2 SYDVKM. The CDR3 covers 13 residues. CDR3 region: CASSLVGHTEAFF. In DNA form, the CDR3 reads TGTGCCAGCAGTTTAGTGGGCCACACTGAAGCTTTCTTT.

This clonotype showed up just a few times. The V and J genes are TRBV20-1 and TRBJ1-1; 7 nucleotides line up with TRBD1. CDR3 length equals 13 residues. Per germline, CDR1 DFQATT and CDR2 SNEGSKA (reference sequence). V was clipped by 6 bases and J by 5 bases; unmatched bases: 9. The CDR3 reads CSAMGQSGTEAFF. The CDR3 coding sequence is TGCAGTGCCATGGGACAGAGCGGGACTGAAGCTTTCTTT.

V and J are TRBV6-1 and TRBJ1-5; D ambiguous. The CDR3 is made up of 13 amino acids. Trimming pared 3 bases from V and 1 base from J, leaving 4 bases between. Germline V CDR1 and CDR2: MNHNS, SASEGT. CDR3 region: CASSDYSNQPQHF. CDR3 bases: TGTGCCAGCAGTGACTACAGCAATCAGCCCCAGCATTTT.

This clonotype was picked up a small number of times. The gene calls are TRBV5-1 and TRBJ1-5, with unresolved D. Germline V CDR1 and CDR2: SGHRS, YFSETQ. The V gene lost 5 bases and the J gene lost 0 bases, with 12 bases spanning the gap. The CDR3 loop spans 15 amino acids. CDR3 DNA: TGCGCCAGCAGTTACGGTAACATTAGCAATCAGCCCCAGCATTTT. Its translation: CASSYGNISNQPQHF. Combining the CDR3 with reference TRBV5-1 and TRBJ1-5 gives the whole variable domain KAGVTQTPRYLIKTRGQQVTLSCSPISGHRSVSWYQQTPGQGLQFLFEYFSETQRNKGNFPGRFSGRQFSNSRSEMNVSTLELGDSALYLCASSYGNISNQPQHFGDGTRLSIL.

The V and J genes are TRBV7-9 and TRBJ1-4; the match to TRBD1 covers 8 bases. Per the germline V gene, CDR1 is SEHNR and CDR2 is FQNEAQ (reference sequence). V lost 5 bases, J lost 0 bases, and 8 bases stayed unmatched. The CDR3 sequence is 17 residues long. The CDR3 protein is CASSPGTGGPTNEKLFF. DNA for the CDR3: TGTGCCAGCAGCCCTGGGACAGGAGGACCAACTAATGAAAAACTGTTTTTT.

This clonotype came up many times. The chain couples TRBV7-9 to TRBJ1-1, with 9 bases that match TRBD1. J gave up 6 bases and V 3 bases, and 8 bases lay outside the gene matches. The CDR3 has 15 amino acids. Germline CDR1 is SEHNR and CDR2 is FQNEAQ (reference sequence). CDR3 DNA: TGTGCCAGCAGCTTGCCACTTACAGGGGGCCCTGAAGCTTTCTTT. It codes for CASSLPLTGGPEAFF.

The chain carries TRBV7-3 and TRBJ1-1, with TRBD1 matching 7 bases. This CDR3 region has 16 residues. The germline V gene encodes CDR1 SGHTA and CDR2 FQGTGA. Germline trimming cut 0 bases from V and 1 base from J; bases unmatched to any gene: 5. CDR3 amino acids: CASSLTPGQSNTEAFF. The CDR3 nucleotides are TGTGCCAGCAGCTTAACGCCGGGACAGTCGAACACTGAAGCTTTCTTT. Together with reference TRBV7-3 and TRBJ1-1, the CDR3 gives the full variable domain: GAGVSQTPSNKVTEKGKYVELRCDPISGHTALYWYRQSLGQGPEFLIYFQGTGAADDSGLPNDRFFAVRPEGSVSTLKIQRTERGDSAVYLCASSLTPGQSNTEAFFGQGTRLTVV.

V is TRBV2 and J is TRBJ1-6; D unclear. This CDR3 spans 11 amino acids. The V gene's germline CDR1 is SNHLY and CDR2 FYNNEI. V was cut by 2 bases and J by 13 bases, with 6 bases left in between. The CDR3 is CASSEYNPLHF. The CDR3, as DNA: TGTGCCAGCAGTGAATACAATCCCCTCCACTTT.

This clonotype showed up just a few times. J is TRBJ2-7 and V is TRBV20-1; D is possibly TRBD1 (6 bases). The CDR3 loop spans 18 amino acids. The germline V and J ends were trimmed by 0 bases and 2 bases, with 23 bases remaining between them. Per the germline V gene, CDR1 is DFQATT and CDR2 is SNEGSKA (reference sequence). The CDR3 loop is CSARDWGTRQGPTYEQYF. The CDR3 region has the DNA TGCAGTGCTAGAGACTGGGGAACCCGTCAGGGGCCTACCTACGAGCAGTACTTC.

The chain employs TRBV7-9 and TRBJ1-6, with D tentatively TRBD1 (5 bases). Trimming pared 7 bases from V and 9 bases from J, leaving 19 bases between. The CDR3 runs 15 residues. Germline values: CDR1 SEHNR, CDR2 FQNEAQ (reference sequence). CDR3 coding DNA: TGTGCCAGCAACTTCGGGGCCACACGTTCTTCACCCCTCCACTTT. Translated, it gives CASNFGATRSSPLHF.